The sequence of this T cell receptor beta chain was determined in a study of blood T cell repertoires in COVID-19 (dated by TCRdb to 2020 to 2022). At the level of the whole study: Collaborator samples came from the United States, Italy and Spain and covered acute and convalescent phases of COVID-19. Samples came from the ongoing ImmuneRACE study (first 160 participants) plus 1,254 subjects from 6 global collaborators. The material from the prospective study consisted of cDNA or gDNA derived from T cells, B-cell-depleted T cells, or PBMCs. The sample metadata nearly always contained a de-identified subject ID, COVID-19 status, age in years and sex. The repertoires were released in a freely available public database meant as a resource for research on the immune response to SARS-CoV-2. Subjects who had been exposed to COVID-19, were actively infected with it, or had recovered from it provided the deeply sampled blood TCRbeta repertoires that made up the dataset. HLA class I and class II types, where available, came from metadata supplied by the sample provider rather than from assay-based typing. Findings and caveats that apply to the study as a whole: The amount of clinical and demographic metadata varied by source and participant and was provided uncurated.

TCRbeta CDR3 regions were amplified from genomic DNA using the immunoSEQ Assay, a bias-controlled multiplex PCR. The authors' analysis ran thus. Nucleated cell counts per sample were estimated from amplification of reference gene primers within the assay. To quantify the absolute abundance of each unique TCRbeta CDR3 rearrangement, sequence reads were collapsed and filtered. For each sample, productive Simpson clonality was calculated as the square root of Simpson's diversity index across productive rearrangements. Drawn from immuneACCESS, this table holds only the in-frame rearrangements with V and J called that TCRdb kept. Clones are partly lost; checked studies trace under half to an unresolved V gene and leave the rest unexplained. From that table come the V and J calls and clone size; the DNA was used to work out D and trimming. The sample table shows 400,000 to 500,000 clones, and about 88% are seen once. In total, the top ten clones hold about 1.5% of the sample.

This clone was seen a single time. Its antigen is currently not known. Base qualities are not at hand, and no much larger clone is one base apart. Participants in the prospective study were enrolled through a virtual design, were aged about 18 to 90 years, and lived in roughly 26 United States geographic areas. In the prospective study, cohorts were assigned on the basis of participant-reported clinical history obtained from a screening survey and a study questionnaire. Exposed participants were defined as having been in contact with someone with a PCR-confirmed or clinician-diagnosed COVID-19 case within 2 weeks of study entry. In the prospective study, whole blood, serum and a nasopharyngeal or oropharyngeal swab were collected from each participant by mobile phlebotomists. Prospective study participants could optionally give additional blood draws and questionnaires over a roughly 2-month period. Blood samples from the prospective study were shipped frozen or at room temperature prior to DNA extraction.

The CDR3 spans 12 residues, from the cysteine through the phenylalanine. Only CDR3 DNA is held: 36 bases, read in frame from base 1. CDR1 and CDR2 are read off the germline V gene as SGDLS and YYNGEE. Trimming at the junction amounts to 5 bases on V and 3 bases on J, and the germline ends lie 8 bases apart. The chain is encoded by TRBV9 joined to TRBJ1-2; the D gene identity is not certain. The TCR was taken from a woman between 18 and 29 years old who had been exposed to COVID-19. Sequencing was carried out using PBMCs or T cells enriched from blood (not recorded which). DNA sequence: TGTGCCAGCAGTACCCGGGACTATGGCTACACCTTC. It translates as CASSTRDYGYTF.